These 11 T cell receptor beta chains came from one sample sequenced in a study of cytomegalovirus exposure and HLA in healthy donors. Amplification used 60 Vbeta primers and 13 Jbeta primers. The table came from immunoSEQ multiplex PCR; TCRdb's copy has only in-frame clones and leaves some out. This sample has approximately 75,000 clones; 84% occur once, and the top ten carry approximately 17%. Sequencing input: PBMCs. These receptors were obtained from a man between 70 and 80 years old in good health and CMV-seropositive.

V usage is TRBV6-1 and J usage is TRBJ1-4; 8 nucleotides agree with TRBD1. CDR3 size: 15 residues. J gave up 6 bases and V 1 base, and 4 bases lay outside the gene matches. Germline lookup yields CDR1 MNHNS and CDR2 SASEGT. The DNA for the CDR3 is TGTGCCAGCAGTGAAGTGGCAGGGGGCGATGAAAAACTGTTTTTT. Translated, it gives CASSEVAGGDEKLFF.

The J gene is TRBJ2-1, the V gene TRBV19; 9 bases align to TRBD1. Germline values: CDR1 LNHDA, CDR2 SQIVND (reference sequence). This CDR3 is built from 14 residues. The junction had 7 bases not matched to a gene; V was cut back by 6 bases and J by 7 bases. CDR3 sequence (DNA): TGTGCCAGTAGCCCCGGGACAGGGCGGAATGAGCAGTTCTTC. It encodes CASSPGTGRNEQFF.

V gene TRBV4-3 combines with J gene TRBJ2-6; a possible D gene is TRBD1 (5 bases). The CDR3 consists of 15 residues. Germline V CDR1 and CDR2: LGHNA, YSLEER. The V end was cut by 4 bases, the J end by 2 bases, with 9 bases between. The CDR3: CASSPARAGANVLTF. CDR3 coding DNA: TGCGCCAGCAGCCCAGCCAGGGCTGGGGCCAACGTCCTGACTTTC.

This clone was detected only once. V gene TRBV7-8 combines with J gene TRBJ2-7; 12 nucleotides align to TRBD1. This CDR3 has 15 residues. From germline, CDR1 is SGHVS and CDR2 FQNEAQ. V gave up 4 bases and J gave up 4 bases; unmatched junction bases: 5. CDR3 DNA: TGTGCCAGCAGCTACGGGACAGGGGGCTTTTACGAGCAGTACTTC. Translation: CASSYGTGGFYEQYF.

This clone was observed a single time. The sample carries other DNA sequences with the same CDR3. The rearrangement joins TRBV4-3 to TRBJ1-2; D possibly corresponds to TRBD1 (6 bases). V was shortened by 1 base and J by 4 bases, with 22 bases between the two germline ends. The CDR3 loop spans 18 amino acids. CDR1 is LGHNA, CDR2 YSLEER, per germline. For the CDR3, the DNA is TGCGCCAGCAGCCAAGGTCATGGGTTGGACAGCCTTGGCTATGGCTACACCTTC. Amino acid sequence: CASSQGHGLDSLGYGYTF.

This sequence joins TRBV28 and TRBJ2-5; maybe TRBD1 (5 bases). The germline gives CDR1 MDHEN, CDR2 SYDVKM. The germline V and J ends were trimmed by 5 bases and 0 bases, with 13 bases remaining between them. The CDR3 is 15 residues long. The CDR3 is CASSPSQAYQETQYF. The CDR3 DNA is TGTGCCAGCAGTCCCTCACAGGCCTACCAAGAGACCCAGTACTTC.

CDR3 bases: TGTGCCTGGAGTGTACTATCAGGGAGGGACGGGGAGCTGTTTTTT. Translating gives CAWSVLSGRDGELFF. The chain recombines TRBV30 with TRBJ2-2; the match to TRBD2 covers 7 bases. Trimming cost V 0 bases and J 7 bases; bases outside gene matches: 8. CDR1 and CDR2 (germline): GTSNPN, SVGIG (reference sequence). The length of the CDR3 is 15 residues.

The V gene is TRBV9, the J gene TRBJ2-5, with D perhaps matching TRBD2 (6 bases). There are 13 residues in the CDR3. Per germline, CDR1 SGDLS and CDR2 YYNGEE. The ends were cut back, 2 bases at V and 5 bases at J, with 10 bases in the middle. The CDR3 DNA follows: TGTGCCAGCAGCGTTAGTGGGGGGGAGACCCAGTACTTC. Its translation: CASSVSGGETQYF.

The chain couples TRBV18 to TRBJ2-5; 9 bases line up with TRBD2. CDR1 is KGHSH and CDR2 is LQKENI in the germline V gene. This CDR3 comprises 15 residues. J was trimmed by 1 base and V by 8 bases; bases with no gene match: 8. Here the CDR3 reads CASTGASGAQETQYF. The CDR3, as DNA: TGTGCCAGCACTGGGGCTAGCGGGGCCCAAGAGACCCAGTACTTC.

In the case of this clone: The junction differs from germline at one of its ends, possibly a read error. The chain employs TRBV5-1 and TRBJ1-1; D unclear. CDR3 length: 13 residues. CDR1 SGHRS and CDR2 YFSETQ come from the germline V gene. This CDR3 is CVSSTTRNTEAFF. The CDR3 nucleotides read TGCGTCAGCAGCACTACAAGAAACACTGAAGCTTTCTTT.

The chain couples TRBV25-1 to TRBJ1-2, with a possible D match to TRBD1 (5 bases). There are 14 residues in the CDR3. Germline values: CDR1 MGHDK, CDR2 SYGVNS. V was clipped by 1 base and J by 2 bases, with 8 bases between them. In nucleotides, the CDR3 is TGTGCCAGCAGTGAATGGGGCGCGAACTATGGCTACACCTTC. Translation gives CASSEWGANYGYTF.